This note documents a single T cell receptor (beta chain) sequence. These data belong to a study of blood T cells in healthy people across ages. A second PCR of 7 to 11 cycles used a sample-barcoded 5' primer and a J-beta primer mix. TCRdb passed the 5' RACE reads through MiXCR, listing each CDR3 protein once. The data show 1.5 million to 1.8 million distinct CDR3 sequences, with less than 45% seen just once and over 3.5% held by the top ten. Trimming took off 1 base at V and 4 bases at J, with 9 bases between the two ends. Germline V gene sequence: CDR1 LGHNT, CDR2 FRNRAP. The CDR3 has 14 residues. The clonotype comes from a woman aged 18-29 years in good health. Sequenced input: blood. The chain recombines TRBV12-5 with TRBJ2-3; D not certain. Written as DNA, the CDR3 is TGTGCTAGTGGTTTGGATTACGCCCCAGATACGCAGTATTTT. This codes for CASGLDYAPDTQYF.